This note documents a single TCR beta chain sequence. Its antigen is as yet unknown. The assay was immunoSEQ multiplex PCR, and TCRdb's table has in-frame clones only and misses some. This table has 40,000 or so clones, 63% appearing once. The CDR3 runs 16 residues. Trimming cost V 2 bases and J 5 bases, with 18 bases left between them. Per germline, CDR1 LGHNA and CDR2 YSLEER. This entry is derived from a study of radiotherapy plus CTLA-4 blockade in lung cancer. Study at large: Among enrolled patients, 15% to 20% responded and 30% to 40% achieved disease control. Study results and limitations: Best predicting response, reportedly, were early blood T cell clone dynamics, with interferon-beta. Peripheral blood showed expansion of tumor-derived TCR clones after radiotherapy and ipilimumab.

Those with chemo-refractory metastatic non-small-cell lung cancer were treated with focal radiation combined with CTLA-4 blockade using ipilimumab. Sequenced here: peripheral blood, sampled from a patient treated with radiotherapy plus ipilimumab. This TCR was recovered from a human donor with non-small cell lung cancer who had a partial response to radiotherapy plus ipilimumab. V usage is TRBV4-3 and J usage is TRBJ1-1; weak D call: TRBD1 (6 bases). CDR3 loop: CASSQLSGPTGTEAFF. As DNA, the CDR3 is TGCGCCAGCAGCCAACTTTCCGGGCCCACAGGGACTGAAGCTTTCTTT.